What follows are 23 T cell receptor beta chains derived from one specimen sequenced in a study of shared clonotypes between healthy human individuals. Clones were sequenced by immunoSEQ multiplex PCR, and TCRdb holds only the in-frame ones, with some missing. The repertoire holds about 2,500,000 clones, with approximately 94% as singletons. The sample comprised naive CD4+ T cells sorted from blood. Specified subset: CD45RA+ positively selected. These receptor sequences come from a man younger than 35 in good health.

The chain uses TRBV5-4 and TRBJ1-2, with TRBD1 as a possible D gene (5 bases). Trimming removed 2 bases from V and 1 base from J, with 15 bases in between. The CDR3 extends over 16 amino acids. Germline-derived CDR1 and CDR2 are SGHNT and YYREEE (reference sequence). The CDR3: CASSFRTGAFNYGYTF. The CDR3 bases are TGTGCCAGCAGCTTCAGAACAGGAGCTTTTAACTATGGCTACACCTTC.

Only one count was recorded for this clone. The chain couples TRBV23-1 to TRBJ2-5; D is perhaps TRBD2 (5 bases). TRBV23-1 falls under the ORF class, with uncertain function. CDR3 length equals 16 residues. V lost 4 bases and J lost 5, with 20 bases in between. The CDR3 here is CASSPVTTTRRETQYF. CDR3 nucleotides: TGCGCCAGCAGTCCGGTGACTACAACACGTCGGGAGACCCAGTACTTC.

The chain combines TRBV4-2 with TRBJ2-2, with 11 positions matching TRBD2. Trimming cost V 5 bases and J 7 bases; bases outside gene matches: 6. CDR1 and CDR2 (germline): LGHNA, YNFKEQ. The length of the CDR3 is 15 residues. CDR3 in amino acids: CASSYSGGAVGELFF. The CDR3 nucleotides are TGTGCCAGCAGCTATAGCGGGGGGGCCGTCGGGGAGCTGTTTTTT.

This clone came up a few times. V is TRBV10-2 and J is TRBJ2-7; 9 bases are shared with TRBD1. The CDR3 has 14 residues. With V trimmed by 5 bases and J by 1 base, 3 bases remained unmatched. Germline V gene data show CDR1 as WSHSY and CDR2 as SAAADI. CDR3 bases: TGCGCCAGCAGTAGGACAGGGGAATCCTACGAGCAGTACTTC. This gives the protein CASSRTGESYEQYF.

This sequence joins TRBV5-4 and TRBJ2-1; D assignment may be TRBD1 or TRBD2 (6 bases each). V was shortened by 6 bases and J by 8 bases, with 24 bases between the two germline ends. Per the germline V gene, CDR1 is SGHNT and CDR2 is YYREEE (reference sequence). The CDR3 is made up of 16 amino acids. The CDR3 spells CASTHARDNGGDEQFF. The CDR3 bases are TGTGCCAGCACACACGCCCGGGACAACGGGGGTGATGAGCAGTTCTTC.

This sequence joins TRBV6-6 and TRBJ1-1, with 9 bases identical to TRBD1. The CDR3 totals 14 residues. Germline assignment: CDR1 MNHNY and CDR2 SVGAGI (reference sequence). J gave up 1 base and V 10 bases, and 7 bases lay outside the gene matches. CDR3 residues: CATVRQGGNTEAFF. Here the CDR3 DNA reads TGTGCCACCGTCCGACAGGGGGGGAACACTGAAGCTTTCTTT.

This rearrangement joins TRBV5-1 to TRBJ2-3; D ambiguous. CDR3 length equals 14 residues. Trimming left V 0 bases short and J 9 bases short, with 14 bases between. CDR1 and CDR2 (germline): SGHRS, YFSETQ. CDR3 loop: CASSLALSPLTQYF. The CDR3 region has the DNA TGCGCCAGCAGCTTGGCCTTGTCCCCTTTGACGCAGTATTTT.

Comment on this clone: Other DNA sequences within the sample encode an identical CDR3. The chain has TRBV5-1 and TRBJ2-5, with TRBD1 matching 8 bases. The CDR3 extends over 15 amino acids. V shed 4 bases and J 4 bases; nucleotides not matched to a gene: 9. Per germline, CDR1 SGHRS and CDR2 YFSETQ. The CDR3 loop is CASSPGQGIGETQYF. Written as DNA, the CDR3 is TGCGCCAGCAGCCCCGGACAGGGTATAGGAGAGACCCAGTACTTC.

This clone was counted only a few times. At one end, the junction sequence differs from germline, possibly due to a read error. The J gene is TRBJ1-6, the V gene TRBV2; D might be TRBD1 (5 bases). CDR1 and CDR2 from the germline V gene are SNHLY and FYNNEI. This CDR3 comprises 8 residues. The chain's CDR3 is CASTSGRF. The DNA of the CDR3 is TGTGCCAGCACCTCGGGGCGTTTT.

This chain connects TRBV6-5 to TRBJ2-7, with D uncertain. The CDR3 runs to 15 residues. CDR1 MNHEY and CDR2 SVGAGI come from the germline V gene. With 2 bases removed from V and 0 bases from J, the gap between germline ends came to 11 bases. The CDR3 region is CASSYLAAGSYEQYF. As DNA, the CDR3 is TGTGCCAGCAGTTACCTGGCAGCTGGCTCCTACGAGCAGTACTTC.

This chain links TRBV11-3 with TRBJ2-1; 9 nucleotides line up with TRBD1. Germline V gene lookup returns CDR1 SGHNT and CDR2 YENEEA. J lost 8 bases, V lost 5 bases, and 4 bases had no gene match. This CDR3 has 13 residues. CDR3 residues: CASSMDRGHEQFF. CDR3 DNA sequence: TGTGCCAGCAGCATGGACAGGGGCCATGAGCAGTTCTTC. Full variable domain (missing parts from reference TRBV11-3 and TRBJ2-1): EAGVVQSPRYKIIEKKQPVAFWCNPISGHNTLYWYLQNLGQGPELLIRYENEEAVDDSQLPKDRFSAERLKGVDSTLKIQPAELGDSAVYLCASSMDRGHEQFFGPGTRLTVL.

The chain combines TRBV6-6 with TRBJ2-7, with 9 bases identical to TRBD1. CDR1 MNHNY and CDR2 SVGAGI come from the germline V gene (reference sequence). With V trimmed by 6 bases and J by 4 bases, 7 bases remained unmatched. There are 14 residues in the CDR3. CDR3 sequence: CASSPGTGKYEQYF. The CDR3, as DNA: TGTGCCAGCAGCCCCGGGACAGGGAAGTACGAGCAGTACTTC.

About this clone: The junction differs from germline at one of its ends, possibly a read error. The chain couples TRBV10-1 to TRBJ2-1; maybe TRBD1 (6 bases). The V gene's germline CDR1 is WNHNN and CDR2 SYGVQD (reference sequence). The CDR3 runs 13 residues. CDR3 sequence (DNA): TGCGCCAGCAGTGAGTGGACAGACAATGGGCAGTTCTTC. Translating it yields CASSEWTDNGQFF.

Details on this clone: One end of the junction fails to match germline, which may point to a read error. The chain uses TRBV5-6 and TRBJ1-6; D remains ambiguous. Germline CDR1 and CDR2: SGHDT and YYEEEE. CDR3 size: 15 residues. DNA of the CDR3: TGTGCCAGCAGCTTGGCGCCCTCCGATAATTCACCCCTCCACTTT. It specifies CASSLAPSDNSPLHF.

This clone was counted a few times. The V gene is TRBV30, the J gene TRBJ1-1, with D possibly TRBD1 on 6 matching bases. Germline V gene sequence: CDR1 GTSNPN, CDR2 SVGIG (reference sequence). This CDR3 is 13 amino acids long. With 7 bases removed from V and 5 bases from J, the gap between germline ends came to 17 bases. The CDR3 spells CASRLQGLTEAFF. CDR3 nucleotides: TGTGCCTCTAGGCTGCAGGGGCTAACTGAAGCTTTCTTT.

V usage is TRBV7-9 and J usage is TRBJ1-4; D is ambiguous. CDR3 length: 14 amino acids. CDR1 is SEHNR, CDR2 FQNEAQ, per germline (reference sequence). The ends were cut back, 8 bases at V and 8 bases at J, with 18 bases in the middle. DNA of the CDR3: TGTGCCAGCCTCGGAGGAGGGAGGAGCGAAAAACTGTTTTTT. Its protein product is CASLGGGRSEKLFF.

As concerns this clone: Other nucleotide sequences in the sample specify the same CDR3. The J gene is TRBJ2-7, the V gene TRBV29-1, with 8 bases identical to TRBD1. V shed 2 bases, J shed 6 bases, and the junction held 3 bases outside the gene matches. The CDR3 covers 12 residues. Germline V gene sequence: CDR1 SQVTM, CDR2 ANQGSEA. The CDR3 loop reads CSVESQGGEQYF. CDR3 nucleotide sequence: TGCAGCGTTGAATCACAGGGGGGCGAGCAGTACTTC.

CDR3 in DNA: TGTGCCAGCAGCATGACCATCCTGGAGACCCAGTACTTC. It yields the protein CASSMTILETQYF. The genes are TRBV11-2 and TRBJ2-5; D remains unclear. The CDR3 extends over 13 amino acids. Trimming removed 5 bases at V and 5 bases at J, with 12 bases between. Per germline, CDR1 SGHAT and CDR2 FQNNGV.

The rearrangement links TRBV18 to TRBJ1-2; D unresolved. The germline V gene encodes CDR1 KGHSH and CDR2 LQKENI. This CDR3 is 16 amino acids long. The V and J ends lost 2 bases and 4 bases respectively, with 17 bases between them. The CDR3 bases are TGTGCCAGCTCACCAGATAAGGCGGCAGTGGTCTATGGCTACACCTTC. Translation gives CASSPDKAAVVYGYTF.

J is TRBJ2-3 and V is TRBV11-2; D assignment may be TRBD1 or TRBD2 (5 bases each). V gave up 1 base and J gave up 0 bases, with 11 bases separating them. CDR3 length equals 16 residues. CDR1 SGHAT and CDR2 FQNNGV come from the germline V gene. The CDR3 region is CASSLVLGASTDTQYF. CDR3 in DNA: TGTGCCAGCAGCTTAGTTCTCGGGGCTAGCACAGATACGCAGTATTTT.

The chain couples TRBV11-3 to TRBJ1-2, with a tentative D call TRBD1 (6 bases). Germline V gives CDR1 SGHNT, CDR2 YENEEA. V lost 4 bases to trimming and J lost 8 bases, with 17 bases between them. CDR3 size: 14 residues. CDR3 sequence: CASSWGGYRDGYTF. The DNA for the CDR3 is TGTGCCAGCAGCTGGGGGGGTTACAGGGACGGCTACACCTTC. Together with reference TRBV11-3 and TRBJ1-2, the CDR3 gives the full variable domain: EAGVVQSPRYKIIEKKQPVAFWCNPISGHNTLYWYLQNLGQGPELLIRYENEEAVDDSQLPKDRFSAERLKGVDSTLKIQPAELGDSAVYLCASSWGGYRDGYTFGSGTRLTVV.

Only a few counts were recorded for this clone. The rearrangement joins TRBV10-3 to TRBJ1-4, with D tentatively TRBD1 (5 bases). CDR3 length: 15 amino acids. Between the trimmed V and J ends, which lost 3 bases and 4 bases, there was a span of 12 bases. The germline V gene has CDR1 ENHRY and CDR2 SYGVKD. The CDR3 nucleotides read TGTGCCATCAGTGAATCCGGGGGAGATAATGAAAAACTGTTTTTT. Protein product: CAISESGGDNEKLFF.

V and J are TRBV27 and TRBJ1-1; 10 nucleotides line up with TRBD1. There are 18 residues in the CDR3. Looked up from germline, CDR1 is MNHEY and CDR2 is SMNVEV (reference sequence). Trimming at V came to 6 bases and at J to 4 bases, leaving 17 bases not matched to a gene. DNA for the CDR3: TGTGCCAGCAGCCGTACCGGGACAGGGGCGTTTCGGGGCACTGAAGCTTTCTTT. Translated, it gives CASSRTGTGAFRGTEAFF.